This T cell receptor beta chain was obtained from a study of CD8 T cells in Susac syndrome. In blood CD8+ and CD4+ T cells, TCR beta underwent sequencing. TEMRA cells were enriched by FACS, and CD4+ and CD8+ T cells were negatively isolated. With random hexamers, roughly 0.45 to 1 ug RNA was reverse transcribed. By means of immunoSEQ multiplex PCR, TCR beta CDR3 spanning 54 Vbeta and 13 Jbeta underwent amplification. TCRdb re-derived calls from the immunoSEQ multiplex PCR reads in MiXCR, one entry per CDR3 protein. The data show 85,000 to 90,000 distinct CDR3 sequences, about 93% seen once. This CDR3 has 14 amino acids. Germline CDR1 SQVTM, CDR2 ANQGSEA. Trimming stripped 7 bases from V and 2 bases from J, with 17 bases between.

Material: CD8+ T cells from PBMCs. The rearrangement uses TRBV29-1 and TRBJ1-2; D might be TRBD1 (5 bases). This clonotype originated in a human donor in good health. CDR3 amino acids: CSAPRQGVNYGYTF. The CDR3 DNA sequence: TGCAGCGCCCCCCGCCAGGGCGTAAACTATGGCTACACCTTC.